Each of the 3 T cell receptor beta chains below was sequenced from the same sample in a study of blood T cell repertoires in COVID-19. TCRdb's table, derived via immunoSEQ multiplex PCR, lists solely in-frame clones and lacks some. Altogether 40,000 to 65,000 clones are present, roughly 86% being singletons, with the ten largest covering approximately 12%. The sequencing sample was made of peripheral blood. All receptors come from a man aged 65 to 79 with active COVID-19.

The chain recombines TRBV11-2 with TRBJ2-7; 13 bases fit TRBD2. The CDR3 contains 16 residues. The junction had 6 bases not matched to a gene; V was cut back by 3 bases and J by 4 bases. Germline CDR1 is SGHAT and CDR2 is FQNNGV. The CDR3 sequence is CASSFTSGGAGYEQYF. The CDR3 bases are TGTGCCAGCAGCTTTACTAGCGGGGGGGCCGGATACGAGCAGTACTTC.

This chain joins TRBV18 and TRBJ1-1, with TRBD1 matching over 8 bases. The CDR3 loop spans 13 amino acids. V trimming: 6 bases; J trimming: 1 base; junction bases outside the gene matches: 1. Germline loops: CDR1 KGHSH, CDR2 LQKENI. The CDR3, as DNA: TGTGCCAGCTCGGGACAGGCGAACACTGAAGCTTTCTTT. This sequence encodes CASSGQANTEAFF.

The J gene is TRBJ2-2, the V gene TRBV9; D not certain. Trimming took off 4 bases at V and 3 bases at J, with 10 bases between the two ends. Germline-derived CDR1 and CDR2 are SGDLS and YYNGEE. There are 14 residues in the CDR3. CDR3 loop: CASSMRSHTGELFF. CDR3 DNA: TGTGCCAGCAGCATGAGGTCCCACACCGGGGAGCTGTTTTTT. The full variable domain, with the rest looked up from reference TRBV9 and TRBJ2-2, is DSGVTQTPKHLITATGQRVTLRCSPRSGDLSVYWYQQSLDQGLQFLIQYYNGEERAKGNILERFSAQQFPDLHSELNLSSLELGDSALYFCASSMRSHTGELFFGEGSRLTVL.